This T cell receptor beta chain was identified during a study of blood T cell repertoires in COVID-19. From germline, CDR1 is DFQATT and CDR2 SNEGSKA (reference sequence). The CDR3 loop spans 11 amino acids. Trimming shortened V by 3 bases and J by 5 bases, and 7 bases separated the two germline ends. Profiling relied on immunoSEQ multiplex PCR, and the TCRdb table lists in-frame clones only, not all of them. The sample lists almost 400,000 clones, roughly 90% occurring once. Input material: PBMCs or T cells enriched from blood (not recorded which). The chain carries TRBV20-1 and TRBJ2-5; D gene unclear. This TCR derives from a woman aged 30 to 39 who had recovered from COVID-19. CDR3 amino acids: CSARGTETQYF. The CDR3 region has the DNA TGCAGTGCTAGGGGCACGGAGACCCAGTACTTC.